Presented here are 17 T cell receptor beta chains from one specimen sequenced in a study of PD-1 blockade in classical Hodgkin lymphoma. Assay used: immunoSEQ multiplex PCR; TCRdb lists only in-frame clones, some missing. The sample lists 10,000 to 15,000 clones, approximately 79% occurring once. All patients experienced relapse after autologous stem cell transplantation, and brentuximab vedotin exposure was variable. Magnetic negative selection purified CD4+ T cells from thawed PBMCs. The sample in question was CD4+ T cells from blood, obtained at baseline. The receptors originated from a human donor with classical Hodgkin lymphoma.

The V and J genes are TRBV4-2 and TRBJ2-7; D remains ambiguous. The CDR3 spans 16 residues. The germline gives CDR1 LGHNA, CDR2 YNFKEQ. V lost 1 base to trimming and J lost 0 bases, with 13 bases between them. As DNA, the CDR3 is TGTGCCAGCAGCCAAGTTGGCGACTTTAGCTCCTACGAGCAGTACTTC. It is translated as CASSQVGDFSSYEQYF.

The chain carries TRBV9 and TRBJ2-7; tentatively, D is TRBD2 (5 bases). V was clipped by 0 bases and J by 3 bases, with 13 bases between them. The CDR3 covers 15 residues. The germline V gene encodes CDR1 SGDLS and CDR2 YYNGEE. The CDR3 bases are TGTGCCAGCAGCGTAGACCCCCACGGGAACTACGAGCAGTACTTC. Translating gives CASSVDPHGNYEQYF.

The chain uses TRBV5-8 and TRBJ2-1; D perhaps matches TRBD2 (5 bases). CDR1 and CDR2 from the germline V gene are SGHTS and YDEGEE. The V end lost 4 bases, the J end lost 3 bases, and 20 bases lay between the germline ends. CDR3 length: 17 residues. Written as DNA, the CDR3 is TGTGCCAGCAGCGATCACGACCCGGGAACCCGCTACAATGAGCAGTTCTTC. Translation: CASSDHDPGTRYNEQFF.

The rearrangement uses TRBV29-1 and TRBJ1-1; weak D call: TRBD1 (6 bases). The germline gives CDR1 SQVTM, CDR2 ANQGSEA. This CDR3 region has 13 residues. Trimming removed 4 bases from V and 4 bases from J, with 13 bases in between. The CDR3 sequence: CSVAQQGSTEAFF. In nucleotides, the CDR3 is TGCAGCGTTGCACAACAGGGATCCACTGAAGCTTTCTTT.

The chain is built from TRBV29-1 and TRBJ2-3, with 8 bases that match TRBD1. The V segment lost 4 bases and the J segment 5 bases; nucleotides outside the gene matches: 5. The length of the CDR3 is 13 residues. Germline assignment: CDR1 SQVTM and CDR2 ANQGSEA. CDR3 nucleotide sequence: TGCAGCGTTGGTCAGGGGGCTGGAGATACGCAGTATTTT. Translation gives CSVGQGAGDTQYF.

The count of this clone is one. J is TRBJ2-5 and V is TRBV7-2; D not certain. V shed 3 bases and J shed 1 base, with 6 bases lying between them. Germline CDR1 and CDR2: SGHTA and FQGNSA. The CDR3 spans 13 residues. The DNA for the CDR3 is TGTGCCAGCAGCTTTGTTACCCAAGAGACCCAGTACTTC. This codes for CASSFVTQETQYF.

V and J are TRBV5-4 and TRBJ2-2, with TRBD2 identical over 12 bases. The V segment lost 5 bases and the J segment 6 bases; nucleotides outside the gene matches: 11. This CDR3 region has 17 residues. Germline values: CDR1 SGHNT, CDR2 YYREEE (reference sequence). The CDR3 is CASSHSMTSGGPGELFF. The CDR3 coding sequence is TGTGCCAGCAGTCACTCCATGACTAGCGGGGGCCCCGGGGAGCTGTTTTTT.

The rearrangement joins TRBV11-2 to TRBJ2-7; D is unresolved. Germline loops: CDR1 SGHAT, CDR2 FQNNGV. Trimming stripped 5 bases from V and 1 base from J, with 18 bases between. CDR3 length: 16 residues. CDR3 bases: TGTGCCAGCAGCCGGCACTTTGGTACGTCTTCCTACGAGCAGTACTTC. It specifies CASSRHFGTSSYEQYF.

The chain is built from TRBV11-2 and TRBJ2-7; TRBD1 matches at 7 bases. V lost 0 bases to trimming and J lost 0 bases; unmatched junction nucleotides: 8. The CDR3 consists of 17 residues. Germline CDR1 and CDR2: SGHAT and FQNNGV. The DNA for the CDR3 is TGTGCCAGCAGCTTAGATCAGGGACAGCAATTCTCCTACGAGCAGTACTTC. It yields the protein CASSLDQGQQFSYEQYF. Combining the CDR3 with reference TRBV11-2 and TRBJ2-7 gives the whole variable domain EAGVAQSPRYKIIEKRQSVAFWCNPISGHATLYWYQQILGQGPKLLIQFQNNGVVDDSQLPKDRFSAERLKGVDSTLKIQPAKLEDSAVYLCASSLDQGQQFSYEQYFGPGTRLTVT.

J is TRBJ1-4 and V is TRBV11-2; D gene unclear. The ends were cut back, 6 bases at V and 14 bases at J, with 16 bases in the middle. The CDR3 is 12 amino acids. The germline V gene encodes CDR1 SGHAT and CDR2 FQNNGV. In DNA, the CDR3 is TGTGCCAGCAGTAGCCCAGGTCAGCGGCTGTTTTTT. It specifies CASSSPGQRLFF.

This clone was recorded only once. The chain links TRBV5-8 to TRBJ2-1; TRBD2 matches 7 bases. The V and J ends lost 2 bases and 7 bases, in that order; junction bases with no gene match: 3. The germline V gene has CDR1 SGHTS and CDR2 YDEGEE. CDR3 length: 13 amino acids. The CDR3 nucleotides read TGTGCCAGCAGCTTACTCGGGGGGAATGAGCAGTTCTTC. Encoded protein: CASSLLGGNEQFF.

V gene TRBV9 combines with J gene TRBJ2-1; D is ambiguous. Trimming shortened V by 0 bases and J by 7 bases, and 8 bases separated the two germline ends. Germline loops: CDR1 SGDLS, CDR2 YYNGEE. The CDR3 totals 13 residues. In DNA form, the CDR3 reads TGTGCCAGCAGCGTAGATCAGTGGAATGAGCAGTTCTTC. It translates to CASSVDQWNEQFF.

A note on this clone: Other DNA sequences in the same sample also yield this CDR3. The rearrangement uses TRBV5-1 and TRBJ1-6, with TRBD1 matching over 10 bases. CDR3 length: 14 residues. Germline V CDR1 and CDR2: SGHRS, YFSETQ. Unmatched junction bases numbered 5, after V lost 4 bases and J lost 10 bases. This CDR3 reads CASSLGTGESPLHF. The CDR3 DNA follows: TGCGCCAGCAGCCTAGGGACAGGGGAATCACCCCTCCACTTT.

This chain connects TRBV10-2 to TRBJ2-2; D call uncertain. This CDR3 spans 13 amino acids. Germline lookup yields CDR1 WSHSY and CDR2 SAAADI. The V and J ends lost 7 bases and 5 bases respectively, with 11 bases between them. Here the CDR3 reads CASTSKDTGELFF. The CDR3 DNA reads as TGCGCCAGCACCTCGAAGGATACCGGGGAGCTGTTTTTT.

The chain is built from TRBV19 and TRBJ2-1; the match to TRBD1 covers 8 bases. V was clipped by 2 bases and J by 8 bases; unmatched bases: 5. Germline values: CDR1 LNHDA, CDR2 SQIVND (reference sequence). This CDR3 comprises 14 residues. Written as DNA, the CDR3 is TGTGCCAGTAGTATAATTGACAGGGGTTATGAGCAGTTCTTC. Its translation is CASSIIDRGYEQFF. Complete variable domain (other parts from reference TRBV19 and TRBJ2-1): DGGITQSPKYLFRKEGQNVTLSCEQNLNHDAMYWYRQDPGQGLRLIYYSQIVNDFQKGDIAEGYSVSREKKESFPLTVTSAQKNPTAFYLCASSIIDRGYEQFFGPGTRLTVL.

This chain uses TRBV7-2 with TRBJ1-1, with 9 bases matching TRBD1. This CDR3 is built from 14 residues. The ends lost 5 bases at V and 11 bases at J; junction bases unmatched: 12. Germline lookup yields CDR1 SGHTA and CDR2 FQGNSA. The DNA for the CDR3 is TGTGCCAGCAGCCCCCGCGGACAGGGGTTTTGGGCTTTCTTT. Protein product: CASSPRGQGFWAFF.

The genes are TRBV9 and TRBJ1-6; tentative D call: TRBD1 (5 bases). The CDR3 has 14 amino acids. Germline values: CDR1 SGDLS, CDR2 YYNGEE. Between the trimmed V and J ends, which lost 3 bases and 2 bases, there was a span of 6 bases. The CDR3 sequence is CASSATAYNSPLHF. DNA for the CDR3: TGTGCCAGCAGCGCGACAGCCTATAATTCACCCCTCCACTTT.